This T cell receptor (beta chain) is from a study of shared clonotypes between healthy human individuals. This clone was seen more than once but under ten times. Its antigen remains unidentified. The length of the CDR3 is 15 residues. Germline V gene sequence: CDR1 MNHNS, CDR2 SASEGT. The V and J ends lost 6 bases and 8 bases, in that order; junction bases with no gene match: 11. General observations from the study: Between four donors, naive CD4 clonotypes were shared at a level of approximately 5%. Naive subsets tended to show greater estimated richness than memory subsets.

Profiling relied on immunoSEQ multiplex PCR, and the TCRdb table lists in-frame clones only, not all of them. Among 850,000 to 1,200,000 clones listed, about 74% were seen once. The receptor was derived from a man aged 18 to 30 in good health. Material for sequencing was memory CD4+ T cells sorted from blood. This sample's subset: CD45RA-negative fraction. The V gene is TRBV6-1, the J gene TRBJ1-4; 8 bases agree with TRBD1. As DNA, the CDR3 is TGTGCCAGCAGCAAGATCGGACAGGGCGAGGAAAAACTGTTTTTT. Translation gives CASSKIGQGEEKLFF.